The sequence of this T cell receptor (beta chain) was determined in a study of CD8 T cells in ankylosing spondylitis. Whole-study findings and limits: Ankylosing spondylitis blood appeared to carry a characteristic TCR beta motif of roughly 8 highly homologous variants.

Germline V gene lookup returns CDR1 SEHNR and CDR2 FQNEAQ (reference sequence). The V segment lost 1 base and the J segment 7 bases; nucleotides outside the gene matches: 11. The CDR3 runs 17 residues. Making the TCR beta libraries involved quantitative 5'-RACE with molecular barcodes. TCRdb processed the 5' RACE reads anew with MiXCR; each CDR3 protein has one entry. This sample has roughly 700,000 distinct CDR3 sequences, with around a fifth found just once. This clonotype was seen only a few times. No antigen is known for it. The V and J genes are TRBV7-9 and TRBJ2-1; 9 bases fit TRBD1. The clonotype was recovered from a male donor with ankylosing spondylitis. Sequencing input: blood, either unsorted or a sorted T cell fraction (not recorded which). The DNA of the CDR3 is TGTGCCAGCAGCTTAGACCTTTACCGGACAGGGGTAAATGAGCAGTTCTTC. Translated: CASSLDLYRTGVNEQFF.